The 30 T cell receptor beta chains presented below share a single source sample, sequenced in a study of CD8 T cells in ankylosing spondylitis. Overall study results and limits: A TCR beta motif made of several highly homologous variants seemed typical of ankylosing spondylitis blood.

One entry per CDR3 protein, called by TCRdb with MiXCR from the 5' RACE reads. In the table there are some 840,000 distinct CDR3 sequences, roughly 10% of which are singletons. Their specific antigens are unknown. The sample comprised blood, either unsorted or a sorted T cell fraction (not recorded which). The receptors originated from a male donor with ankylosing spondylitis.

The chain combines TRBV7-2 with TRBJ2-3; 9 nucleotides match TRBD1. Germline CDR1 SGHTA, CDR2 FQGNSA. The CDR3 runs to 16 residues. V shed 2 bases, J shed 2 bases, and the junction held 5 bases outside the gene matches. The CDR3 spells CASSLSDRGYTDTQYF. The CDR3 DNA is TGTGCCAGCAGCTTAAGTGACAGGGGGTACACAGATACGCAGTATTTT.

There are many counts of this clonotype. The rearrangement uses TRBV6-5 and TRBJ2-2; D possibly corresponds to TRBD2 (5 bases). The CDR3 has 13 residues. Trimming removed 4 bases from V and 7 bases from J, with 10 bases in between. Germline CDR1 MNHEY, CDR2 SVGAGI. The CDR3 region is CASSWFRDGELFF. CDR3 in DNA: TGTGCCAGCAGTTGGTTCCGGGACGGGGAGCTGTTTTTT.

A few counts support this clonotype. Here the CDR3 reads CATSRGQGAGELFF. CDR3 coding DNA: TGTGCCACCAGCCGGGGACAGGGGGCCGGGGAGCTGTTTTTT. The chain has TRBV15 and TRBJ2-2, with 11 bases fitting TRBD1. With 5 bases clipped from V and 6 bases from J, the junction kept 2 bases outside the gene matches. The CDR3 has 14 amino acids. Germline V CDR1 and CDR2: LNHNV, YYDKDF (reference sequence).

This clonotype was detected only a few times. The rearrangement uses TRBV10-3 and TRBJ1-5; D is unclear. Germline V lookup: CDR1 ENHRY, CDR2 SYGVKD. The CDR3 length is 12 residues. V lost 8 bases, J lost 3 bases, and 8 bases lay in between. CDR3 amino acids: CAIRTDNQPQHF. CDR3 DNA sequence: TGTGCCATCCGGACGGACAATCAGCCCCAGCATTTT.

This clonotype was detected a few times. The chain couples TRBV7-2 to TRBJ2-3; 7 bases align to TRBD1. The CDR3 totals 14 residues. Unmatched junction bases numbered 8, after V lost 8 bases and J lost 3 bases. The germline CDR1 and CDR2 sequences are SGHTA and FQGNSA. DNA of the CDR3: TGTGCCAGCCACCAAACAGGGGTTACAGATACGCAGTATTTT. It codes for CASHQTGVTDTQYF. The full variable domain, completed using reference TRBV7-2 and TRBJ2-3, is GAGVSQSPSNKVTEKGKDVELRCDPISGHTALYWYRQSLGQGLEFLIYFQGNSAPDKSGLPSDRFSAERTGGSVSTLTIQRTQQEDSAVYLCASHQTGVTDTQYFGPGTRLTVL.

The CDR3 DNA reads as TGCGCCAGCAGCTTTTGGGCATCGGATACGCAGTATTTT. Amino acids: CASSFWASDTQYF. The V call is TRBV5-1, the J call TRBJ2-3, with no clear D. The CDR3 consists of 13 residues. V was clipped by 2 bases and J by 6 bases, with 10 bases between them. The germline gives CDR1 SGHRS, CDR2 YFSETQ.

This clonotype was detected many times. In DNA form, the CDR3 reads TGCAGTGCTAGAGTGGTATATAGCACAGATACGCAGTATTTT. This encodes CSARVVYSTDTQYF. The chain uses TRBV20-1 and TRBJ2-3, with D hard to call. The V and J ends lost 1 base and 0 bases respectively, with 8 bases between them. The CDR3 is 14 amino acids. Germline CDR1 is DFQATT and CDR2 is SNEGSKA (reference sequence).

This clonotype was picked up a small number of times. The chain is built from TRBV6-1 and TRBJ1-2; a possible D gene is TRBD1 (5 bases). Germline CDR1 is MNHNS and CDR2 is SASEGT. The CDR3 has 15 residues. The V end was cut by 0 bases, the J end by 10 bases, with 18 bases between. The CDR3 loop reads CASSEAVGSGASYTF. For the CDR3, the DNA is TGTGCCAGCAGTGAAGCGGTTGGCAGTGGGGCCTCCTACACCTTC.

This chain links TRBV4-3 with TRBJ2-7; 9 nucleotides agree with TRBD2. CDR3 length: 15 residues. Germline-derived CDR1 and CDR2 are LGHNA and YSLEER. Germline trimming cut 4 bases from V and 4 bases from J; bases unmatched to any gene: 8. CDR3 nucleotides: TGCGCCAGCAGCCCGTTAGCGGGAGTAAGGTACGAGCAGTACTTC. It yields the protein CASSPLAGVRYEQYF.

This clonotype has more than one count but fewer than ten. The chain couples TRBV7-2 to TRBJ2-5; D not resolved. Germline loops: CDR1 SGHTA, CDR2 FQGNSA. The CDR3 is 16 residues long. Trimming took off 6 bases at V and 1 base at J, with 18 bases between the two ends. CDR3 region: CASRFSPGSSQETQYF. In DNA form, the CDR3 reads TGTGCCAGCAGATTTTCCCCGGGCAGCTCCCAAGAGACCCAGTACTTC.

This clonotype was picked up many times. This CDR3 is CASSFANTEAFF. In DNA form, the CDR3 reads TGTGCCAGCAGTTTCGCGAACACTGAAGCTTTCTTT. V usage is TRBV12-3 or TRBV12-4 and J usage is TRBJ1-1; D call uncertain. Between the trimmed V and J ends, which lost 3 bases and 1 base, there was a span of 3 bases. This CDR3 has 12 residues.

This clonotype was seen ten or more times. The junction departs from germline at one end; a sequencing error may be responsible. The chain joins TRBV5-1 to TRBJ2-5; maybe TRBD2 (6 bases). The CDR3 covers 13 residues. Germline V gene sequence: CDR1 SGHRS, CDR2 YFSETQ. The DNA of the CDR3 is TGTGCCAGCAGCCGCGGGACTCAAGAGACCCAGTACTTC. It specifies CASSRGTQETQYF.

This clonotype has a handful of counts. The chain recombines TRBV7-2 with TRBJ2-1; 10 bases align to TRBD1. Germline V gene lookup returns CDR1 SGHTA and CDR2 FQGNSA. This CDR3 contains 16 residues. The V gene end was trimmed by 0 bases and the J gene end by 2 bases; junction bases not matched to a gene: 1. As DNA, the CDR3 is TGTGCCAGCAGCTTAGCAGGGACAGGGGCCTACAATGAGCAGTTCTTC. Its translation: CASSLAGTGAYNEQFF.

The V gene is TRBV12-3 or TRBV12-4, the J gene TRBJ1-1; D is unclear. Trimming stripped 8 bases from V and 0 bases from J, with 10 bases between. This CDR3 region has 13 residues. Here the CDR3 reads CASRPRVNTEAFF. CDR3 bases: TGTGCCAGCCGCCCTAGGGTGAACACTGAAGCTTTCTTT.

This clonotype was counted at least ten times. The CDR3 DNA reads as TGCAGCGTTGAACCGGGACTCCAAGAGACCCAGTACTTC. It encodes CSVEPGLQETQYF. This chain connects TRBV29-1 to TRBJ2-5, with a tentative D call TRBD2 (6 bases). This CDR3 has 13 residues. V lost 2 bases to trimming and J lost 1 base, with 8 bases between them. Germline V gene lookup returns CDR1 SQVTM and CDR2 ANQGSEA.

This clonotype was seen more than once but under ten times. The chain employs TRBV29-1 and TRBJ2-1, with D perhaps TRBD1 or TRBD2 (7 bases each). V shed 8 bases and J shed 8 bases, with 31 bases lying between them. This CDR3 comprises 17 residues. Germline assignment: CDR1 SQVTM and CDR2 ANQGSEA. Written as DNA, the CDR3 is TGCAGCCTAAAGAGGGCAGGGGGAGAGGCGGGGGCACATGAGCAGTTCTTC. This sequence encodes CSLKRAGGEAGAHEQFF.

This clonotype was counted a few times. The chain links TRBV21-1 to TRBJ2-2; TRBD1 is the table's D call, not checked against the DNA. TRBV21-1 is labeled a pseudogene. The CDR3 contains 17 residues. The CDR3 coding sequence is TGTGCCAGCAGCAAAGCGGGGCAGGGCACCAACACCGGGGAGCTGTTTTTT. It yields the protein CASSKAGQGTNTGELFF.

V and J are TRBV7-2 and TRBJ1-4; D unresolved. The CDR3 sequence is 16 residues long. Germline assignment: CDR1 SGHTA and CDR2 FQGNSA. Trimming cost V 1 base and J 4 bases, with 13 bases left between them. CDR3 in DNA: TGTGCCAGCAGCTTAGTTAGTAAGGGAAGTAATGAAAAACTGTTTTTT. As protein: CASSLVSKGSNEKLFF.

This chain joins TRBV7-9 and TRBJ2-3; D is unresolved. With 5 bases removed from V and 6 bases from J, the gap between germline ends came to 18 bases. Germline assignment: CDR1 SEHNR and CDR2 FQNEAQ (reference sequence). The CDR3 consists of 15 residues. The CDR3 protein is CASSPRSSGSDTQYF. In nucleotides, the CDR3 is TGTGCCAGCAGCCCGAGGTCGTCCGGGTCGGATACGCAGTATTTT.

This clonotype was picked up many times. The genes are TRBV27 and TRBJ1-1; D unclear. The CDR3 spans 14 residues. Trimming removed 6 bases at V and 5 bases at J, with 16 bases between. The germline CDR1 and CDR2 sequences are MNHEY and SMNVEV (reference sequence). In DNA, the CDR3 is TGTGCCAGCAGCACCACGGGCCCCAGGACTGAAGCTTTCTTT. Translated: CASSTTGPRTEAFF.

The sample holds many counts of this clonotype. This chain connects TRBV5-1 to TRBJ2-7; 11 nucleotides line up with TRBD2. Germline CDR1 and CDR2: SGHRS and YFSETQ. V shed 3 bases and J 4 bases; nucleotides not matched to a gene: 3. The CDR3 has 14 residues. The CDR3 DNA reads as TGCGCCAGCAGCTCCGGGACTAGCGGTTACGAGCAGTACTTC. It is translated as CASSSGTSGYEQYF.

This clonotype was seen at least ten times. This chain joins TRBV29-1 and TRBJ1-1; D possibly corresponds to TRBD1 (6 bases). The length of the CDR3 is 12 residues. Germline lookup yields CDR1 SQVTM and CDR2 ANQGSEA. The V and J ends lost 4 bases and 1 base respectively, with 7 bases between them. CDR3 loop: CSVGGGNTEAFF. Here the CDR3 DNA reads TGCAGCGTTGGAGGGGGGAACACTGAAGCTTTCTTT.

This clonotype showed up just a few times. This chain joins TRBV4-3 and TRBJ2-1; TRBD2 agrees at 9 bases. CDR1 is LGHNA, CDR2 YSLEER, per germline. The CDR3 is made up of 19 amino acids. V was clipped by 0 bases and J by 7 bases; unmatched bases: 16. The CDR3 loop is CASSQDVWTGGRAKNEQFF. The DNA for the CDR3 is TGCGCCAGCAGCCAAGATGTGTGGACCGGCGGGAGGGCCAAGAATGAGCAGTTCTTC.

A few counts support this clonotype. The rearrangement joins TRBV13 to TRBJ2-7; D is perhaps TRBD2 (6 bases). This CDR3 region has 15 residues. V was cut by 5 bases and J by 7 bases, with 21 bases left in between. Germline V gene sequence: CDR1 PRHDT, CDR2 FYEKMQ (reference sequence). The CDR3 reads CASSLAGRTIGEQYF. CDR3 DNA sequence: TGTGCCAGCAGCCTGGCGGGACGGACGATTGGTGAGCAGTACTTC.

The CDR3 DNA reads TGTGCCAGCAGCCAAGATCACGACAGAACTAATGAAAAACTGTTTTTT. It specifies CASSQDHDRTNEKLFF. The V call is TRBV4-2, the J call TRBJ1-4, with D tentatively TRBD1 (5 bases). The CDR3 has 16 amino acids. Germline CDR1 and CDR2: LGHNA and YNFKEQ. Trimming shortened V by 0 bases and J by 1 base, and 9 bases separated the two germline ends.

There are many counts of this clonotype. V usage is TRBV20-1 and J usage is TRBJ2-5, with no clear D. This CDR3 is built from 10 residues. Per the germline V gene, CDR1 is DFQATT and CDR2 is SNEGSKA (reference sequence). The ends were cut back, 6 bases at V and 5 bases at J, with 7 bases in the middle. Written as DNA, the CDR3 is TGCAGTGCCCGCAGGGAGACCCAGTACTTC. Translating it yields CSARRETQYF.

The chain employs TRBV6-2 or TRBV6-3 and TRBJ2-1; 7 bases map to TRBD2. Unmatched junction bases numbered 12, after V lost 4 bases and J lost 6 bases. This CDR3 contains 16 residues. Germline V gene data show CDR1 as MNHEY and CDR2 as SVGEGT. CDR3 sequence reads: CASSLRRELGVNEQFF. The CDR3 region has the DNA TGTGCCAGCAGTTTACGGCGGGAGTTAGGTGTCAATGAGCAGTTCTTC.

This clonotype has a handful of counts. This chain links TRBV7-2 with TRBJ2-7, with TRBD1 identical over 9 bases. CDR3 length: 16 residues. Germline CDR1 is SGHTA and CDR2 is FQGNSA. Losses at the gene ends were 0 bases for V and 3 bases for J; bases not matched to a gene: 6. CDR3 in DNA: TGTGCCAGCAGCTTAGCAACCGGGACAGGGTACTACGAGCAGTACTTC. Translating it yields CASSLATGTGYYEQYF.

There are many counts of this clonotype. V usage is TRBV7-2 and J usage is TRBJ2-1, with unresolved D. V lost 0 bases to trimming and J lost 3 bases, with 3 bases between them. There are 13 residues in the CDR3. Germline V gene sequence: CDR1 SGHTA, CDR2 FQGNSA. The CDR3 sequence is CASSLADYNEQFF. The DNA of the CDR3 is TGTGCCAGCAGCTTAGCGGACTACAATGAGCAGTTCTTC. Using reference TRBV7-2 and TRBJ2-1 for the parts outside the CDR3, the full variable domain is GAGVSQSPSNKVTEKGKDVELRCDPISGHTALYWYRQSLGQGLEFLIYFQGNSAPDKSGLPSDRFSAERTGGSVSTLTIQRTQQEDSAVYLCASSLADYNEQFFGPGTRLTVL.

A few counts support this clonotype. The chain couples TRBV5-1 to TRBJ1-1; D uncertain. Germline lookup yields CDR1 SGHRS and CDR2 YFSETQ. This CDR3 region has 15 residues. The germline V and J ends were trimmed by 0 bases and 1 base, with 10 bases remaining between them. As DNA, the CDR3 is TGCGCCAGCAGCTTGGGAGAAGCCAGGAACACTGAAGCTTTCTTT. Its translation is CASSLGEARNTEAFF.